Shown below are 14 T cell receptor beta chains from a single sample sequenced in a study of CD8 T cell repertoires and HIV-1 epitope variants. These receptors' antigens are unknown. Produced via immunoSEQ multiplex PCR; TCRdb's table is partial and in-frame only. Seen here are 4,000 to 5,000 clones, approximately 70% observed once, and the top ten hold under 45%. The sequencing sample was made of cultured CD8+ T cells derived from PBMCs. These receptors came from a male donor with HIV.

This clone was seen more than once but under ten times. The same CDR3 is also encoded by other DNA sequences in this sample. V usage is TRBV7-9 and J usage is TRBJ2-1; TRBD2 might be the D (6 bases). This CDR3 is built from 13 residues. Trimming shortened V by 5 bases and J by 7 bases, and 12 bases separated the two germline ends. Germline CDR1 reads SEHNR; CDR2 reads FQNEAQ (reference sequence). The CDR3 loop is CASSHGTENEQFF. The CDR3 coding sequence is TGTGCCAGCAGCCACGGGACTGAGAATGAGCAGTTCTTC.

This clone was detected once. Sequence at one end of the junction differs from germline and may be a read error. The rearrangement joins TRBV28 to TRBJ2-6, with 10 positions matching TRBD1. The V gene's germline CDR1 is MDHEN and CDR2 SYDVKM. The CDR3 is 19 residues long. The CDR3 here is CASSLWWDRGNSGANVLTF. DNA of the CDR3: TGTGCCAGCAGTCTATGGTGGGACAGGGGTAACTCTGGGGCCAACGTCCTGACTTTC.

The rearrangement uses TRBV4-3 and TRBJ1-2; no firm D call. Germline V gene sequence: CDR1 LGHNA, CDR2 YSLEER. The CDR3 extends over 17 amino acids. Between the trimmed V and J ends, which lost 0 bases and 7 bases, there was a span of 21 bases. In nucleotides, the CDR3 is TGCGCCAGCAGCCAAGATAGGATGGGCGGACCTCTAGCTGGCTACACCTTC. It encodes CASSQDRMGGPLAGYTF.

This chain links TRBV9 with TRBJ2-3; 7 bases map to TRBD1. In germline, CDR1 is SGDLS, CDR2 YYNGEE. The J segment lost 0 bases and the V segment lost 0 bases, leaving 10 bases of the junction unmatched. This CDR3 is built from 18 residues. DNA of the CDR3: TGTGCCAGCAGCGTAGAGATCGGACAGGCGGCTAGCACAGATACGCAGTATTTT. Translating gives CASSVEIGQAASTDTQYF.

The chain carries TRBV7-6 and TRBJ1-1; the D gene is possibly TRBD1 (5 bases). V lost 4 bases and J lost 1, with 10 bases in between. CDR1 is SGHVS, CDR2 FNYEAQ, per germline. The CDR3 contains 14 residues. The DNA for the CDR3 is TGTGCCAGCAGCTCCCTGGACAAGAACACTGAAGCTTTCTTT. Its protein product is CASSSLDKNTEAFF.

This chain joins TRBV2 and TRBJ2-7; weak D call: TRBD1 (6 bases). With 3 bases removed from V and 5 bases from J, the gap between germline ends came to 14 bases. Germline CDR1 and CDR2: SNHLY and FYNNEI. The CDR3 sequence is 14 residues long. CDR3 amino acids: CASSDYGQRDEQYF. The CDR3 DNA sequence: TGTGCCAGCAGTGACTACGGACAGCGCGACGAGCAGTACTTC.

This clone was counted a single time. The chain uses TRBV14 and TRBJ2-1; TRBD2 matches 10 bases. Trimming took 9 bases from V and 3 from J; bases not matched to a gene: 11. The CDR3 is 16 residues long. CDR1 and CDR2 (germline): SGHDN, FVKESK. This chain's CDR3 is CASPAASGRHYNEQFF. DNA for the CDR3: TGTGCCAGTCCCGCGGCTAGCGGGAGACACTACAATGAGCAGTTCTTC.

V usage is TRBV10-3 and J usage is TRBJ2-5; D gene ambiguous. Germline V CDR1 and CDR2: ENHRY, SYGVKD. V lost 4 bases to trimming and J lost 1 base, with 7 bases between them. This CDR3 has 13 residues. The CDR3 region is CAISVGVQETQYF. The CDR3 DNA reads as TGTGCCATCAGTGTAGGCGTCCAAGAGACCCAGTACTTC.

The chain links TRBV2 to TRBJ2-2; TRBD1 is a possible D gene (5 bases). Germline lookup yields CDR1 SNHLY and CDR2 FYNNEI. The V and J ends lost 3 bases and 5 bases respectively, with 7 bases between them. This CDR3 has 13 amino acids. This CDR3 is CASSDRATGELFF. CDR3 DNA sequence: TGTGCCAGCAGTGACAGGGCTACCGGGGAGCTGTTTTTT.

The V and J genes are TRBV28 and TRBJ1-1; D is uncertain. The germline CDR1 and CDR2 sequences are MDHEN and SYDVKM. V was trimmed by 5 bases and J by 8 bases, leaving 18 bases between them. This CDR3 contains 14 residues. The CDR3 DNA is TGTGCCAGCAGTAGCAGGTCGTACAGCTACGAAGCTTTCTTT. Translated: CASSSRSYSYEAFF.

V is TRBV9 and J is TRBJ2-6; 8 nucleotides match TRBD1. In germline, CDR1 is SGDLS, CDR2 YYNGEE. The CDR3 has 17 residues. The J segment lost 4 bases and the V segment lost 1 base, leaving 7 bases of the junction unmatched. The CDR3 DNA follows: TGTGCCAGCAGCGTATCTGGACAGGGCGAAGGGGCCAACGTCCTGACTTTC. Residues: CASSVSGQGEGANVLTF.

This clone was detected a few times. The chain has TRBV15 and TRBJ2-7; perhaps TRBD1 as D (6 bases). In germline, CDR1 is LNHNV, CDR2 YYDKDF (reference sequence). V was shortened by 6 bases and J by 2 bases, with 17 bases between the two germline ends. The CDR3 spans 15 residues. CDR3 DNA: TGTGCCACCAGTCGTGAACAGGGTGCCCCCTACGAGCAGTACTTC. Translation: CATSREQGAPYEQYF.

The V gene is TRBV11-2, the J gene TRBJ1-5; D gene ambiguous. The CDR3 is 13 residues long. V lost 4 bases and J lost 2, with 6 bases in between. Germline assignment: CDR1 SGHAT and CDR2 FQNNGV. The CDR3 nucleotides read TGTGCCAGCAGCTCAAACGGCAATCAGCCCCAGCATTTT. Protein product: CASSSNGNQPQHF. Drawing the rest from reference TRBV11-2 and TRBJ1-5, the complete variable domain is EAGVAQSPRYKIIEKRQSVAFWCNPISGHATLYWYQQILGQGPKLLIQFQNNGVVDDSQLPKDRFSAERLKGVDSTLKIQPAKLEDSAVYLCASSSNGNQPQHFGDGTRLSIL.

V gene TRBV7-2 combines with J gene TRBJ1-2; possible D gene TRBD1, 5 bases. V was clipped by 1 base and J by 3 bases, with 15 bases between them. The CDR3 runs to 16 residues. Looked up from germline, CDR1 is SGHTA and CDR2 is FQGNSA. The CDR3 DNA sequence: TGTGCCAGCAGCTTAGGGGGTTGGGGGAGCGACTATGGCTACACCTTC. This encodes CASSLGGWGSDYGYTF.